This T cell receptor (beta chain) was profiled in a study of blood T cell repertoires in COVID-19 (dated by TCRdb to about 2020). In the study overall: Collaborator samples came from the United States, Italy and Spain and covered acute and convalescent phases of COVID-19. The material from the prospective study consisted of cDNA or gDNA derived from T cells, B-cell-depleted T cells, or PBMCs. Subjects who had been exposed to COVID-19, were actively infected with it, or had recovered from it provided the deeply sampled blood TCRbeta repertoires that made up the dataset. The repertoires were made available in a free public database intended to serve as a resource for research on the immune response to SARS-CoV-2. The samples were drawn from the first 160 participants of the ongoing ImmuneRACE study and from 1,200 or so subjects provided by 6 global collaborators. The sample metadata nearly always contained a de-identified subject ID, COVID-19 status, age in years and sex. Where available, HLA class I and class II types were obtained from metadata supplied by the sample provider rather than from assay-based typing. Here is what the overall study found, with its caveats: The quantity of clinical and demographic metadata differed by source and by participant and was supplied without curation.

Worth noting for this clone: Its antigen is currently not known. Per-base qualities were not stored, and no clone one base away is much larger.

TCRbeta CDR3 regions were amplified from genomic DNA by means of the immunoSEQ Assay, a bias-controlled multiplex PCR. The paper's data handling went like this. The number of nucleated cells in each sample was estimated from the amplification of reference gene primers within the assay. To quantify the absolute abundance of each unique TCRbeta CDR3 rearrangement, sequence reads were collapsed and filtered. For each sample, productive Simpson clonality was calculated as the square root of Simpson's diversity index over productive rearrangements. TCRdb took this table from immuneACCESS and kept in-frame rearrangements with V and J called. Such tables lack part of the clones; where checked against another copy, unresolved V genes explain under half of the gap, and the rest is unexplained. The D gene and trimming were derived from the DNA, and the V and J assignments and clone size from that table. This sample gives approximately 350,000 clones in total; 70% to 90% of them show up just once. Of the sample, about 1.2% falls within the top ten clones.

Collaborating institutions collected whole blood in K2EDTA tubes following their own protocols. For TCRbeta analysis, collaborator samples were shipped as frozen whole blood, as isolated PBMCs, or as DNA extracted from either sample type. The germline V gene sets CDR1 to SGHAT and CDR2 to FQNNGV. Trimming accounts for 3 bases at V and 4 bases at J, while the number of junction bases matched to no gene is 9. The CDR3 covers 16 residues, taking in both the cysteine and the phenylalanine. Of the read, only the CDR3 DNA is kept; its 48 bases are in frame from base 1. The specimen was peripheral blood. The clonotype comes from a middle-aged man with acute or convalescent COVID-19. The rearrangement joined TRBV11-2 to TRBJ2-1; 7 nucleotides in the junction match TRBD2. The encoded CDR3 is CASSFLAGVHYNEQFF. The DNA is TGTGCCAGCAGCTTTCTGGCGGGAGTTCATTACAATGAGCAGTTCTTC.